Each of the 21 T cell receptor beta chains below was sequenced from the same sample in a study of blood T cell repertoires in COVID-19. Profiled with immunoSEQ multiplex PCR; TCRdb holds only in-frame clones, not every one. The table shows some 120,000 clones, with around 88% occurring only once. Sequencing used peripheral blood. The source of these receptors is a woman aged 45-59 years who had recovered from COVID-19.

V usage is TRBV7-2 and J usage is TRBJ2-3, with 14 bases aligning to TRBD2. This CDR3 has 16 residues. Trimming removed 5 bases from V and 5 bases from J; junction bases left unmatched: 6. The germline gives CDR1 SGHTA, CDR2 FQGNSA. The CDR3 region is CASSARLAGGRDTQYF. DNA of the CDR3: TGTGCCAGCAGCGCCAGACTAGCGGGGGGGCGAGATACGCAGTATTTT.

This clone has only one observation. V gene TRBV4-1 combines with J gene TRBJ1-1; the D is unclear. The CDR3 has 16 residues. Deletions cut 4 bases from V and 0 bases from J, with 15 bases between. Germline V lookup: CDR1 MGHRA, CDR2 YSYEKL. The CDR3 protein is CASSRGSLGVNTEAFF. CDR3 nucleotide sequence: TGCGCCAGCAGCCGAGGCTCCCTCGGTGTGAACACTGAAGCTTTCTTT.

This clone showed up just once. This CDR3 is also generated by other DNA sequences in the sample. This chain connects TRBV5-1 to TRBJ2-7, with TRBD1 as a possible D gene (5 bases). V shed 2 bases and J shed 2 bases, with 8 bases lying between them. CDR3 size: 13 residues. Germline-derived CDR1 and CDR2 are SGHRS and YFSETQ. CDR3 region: CASSLTGPYEQYF. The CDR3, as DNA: TGCGCCAGCAGCTTAACAGGACCCTACGAGCAGTACTTC.

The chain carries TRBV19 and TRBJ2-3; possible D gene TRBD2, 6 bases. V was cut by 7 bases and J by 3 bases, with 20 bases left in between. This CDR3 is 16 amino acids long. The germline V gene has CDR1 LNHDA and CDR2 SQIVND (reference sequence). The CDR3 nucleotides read TGTGCCAGTACACCTGGGACTTTAACACGAACAGATACGCAGTATTTT. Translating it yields CASTPGTLTRTDTQYF.

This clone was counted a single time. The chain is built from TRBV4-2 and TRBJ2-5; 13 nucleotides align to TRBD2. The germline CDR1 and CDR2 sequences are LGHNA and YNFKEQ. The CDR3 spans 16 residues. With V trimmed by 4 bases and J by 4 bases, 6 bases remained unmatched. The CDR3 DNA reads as TGTGCCAGCAGCCCCGGACTAGCGGGAGTCGGAGAGACCCAGTACTTC. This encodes CASSPGLAGVGETQYF.

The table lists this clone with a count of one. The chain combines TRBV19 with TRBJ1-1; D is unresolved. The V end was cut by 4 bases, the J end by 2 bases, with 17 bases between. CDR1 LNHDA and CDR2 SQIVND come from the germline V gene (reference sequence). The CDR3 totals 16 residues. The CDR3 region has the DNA TGTGCCAGTAGTACCCCCCATCAGGCCTTAAACACTGAAGCTTTCTTT. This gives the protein CASSTPHQALNTEAFF.

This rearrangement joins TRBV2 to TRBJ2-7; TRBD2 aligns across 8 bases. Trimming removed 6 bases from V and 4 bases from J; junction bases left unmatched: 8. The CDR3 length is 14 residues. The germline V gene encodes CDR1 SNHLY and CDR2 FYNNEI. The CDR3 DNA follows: TGTGCCAGCAGAAGTAGCGGGATCGGGTACGAGCAGTACTTC. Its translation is CASRSSGIGYEQYF.

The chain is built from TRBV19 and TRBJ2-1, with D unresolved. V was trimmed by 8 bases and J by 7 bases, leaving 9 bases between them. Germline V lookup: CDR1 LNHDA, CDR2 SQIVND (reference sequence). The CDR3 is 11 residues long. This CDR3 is CASSRWNEQFF. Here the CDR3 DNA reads TGTGCCAGTTCTAGATGGAATGAGCAGTTCTTC. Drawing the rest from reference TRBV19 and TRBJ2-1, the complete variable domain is DGGITQSPKYLFRKEGQNVTLSCEQNLNHDAMYWYRQDPGQGLRLIYYSQIVNDFQKGDIAEGYSVSREKKESFPLTVTSAQKNPTAFYLCASSRWNEQFFGPGTRLTVL.

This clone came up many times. CDR3 region: CASSVESGGGGDTQYF. The CDR3, as DNA: TGTGCCAGCAGTGTAGAGAGCGGGGGAGGTGGAGATACGCAGTATTTT. The chain links TRBV2 to TRBJ2-3; 8 nucleotides agree with TRBD2. V lost 4 bases and J lost 5; bases outside the gene matches: 11. Germline CDR1 and CDR2: SNHLY and FYNNEI. CDR3 length equals 16 residues.

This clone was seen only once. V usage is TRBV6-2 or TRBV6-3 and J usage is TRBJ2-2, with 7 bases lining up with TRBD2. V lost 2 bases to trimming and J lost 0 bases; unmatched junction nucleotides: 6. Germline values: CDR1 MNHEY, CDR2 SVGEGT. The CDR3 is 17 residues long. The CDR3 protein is CASSYGAGVANTGELFF. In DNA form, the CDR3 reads TGTGCCAGCAGTTACGGGGCGGGGGTCGCGAACACCGGGGAGCTGTTTTTT.

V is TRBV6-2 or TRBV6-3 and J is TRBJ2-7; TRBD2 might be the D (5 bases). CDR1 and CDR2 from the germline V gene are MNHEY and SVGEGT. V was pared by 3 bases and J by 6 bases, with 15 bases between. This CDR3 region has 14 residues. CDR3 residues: CASSYLGNRGEQYF. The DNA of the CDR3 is TGTGCCAGCAGTTATCTCGGGAACAGAGGCGAGCAGTACTTC.

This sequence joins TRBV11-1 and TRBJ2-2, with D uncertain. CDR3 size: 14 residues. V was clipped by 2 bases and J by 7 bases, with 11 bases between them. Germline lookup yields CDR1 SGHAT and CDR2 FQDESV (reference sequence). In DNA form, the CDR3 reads TGTGCCAGCAGCTTATTTCAATTGAGCGGGGAGCTGTTTTTT. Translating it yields CASSLFQLSGELFF.

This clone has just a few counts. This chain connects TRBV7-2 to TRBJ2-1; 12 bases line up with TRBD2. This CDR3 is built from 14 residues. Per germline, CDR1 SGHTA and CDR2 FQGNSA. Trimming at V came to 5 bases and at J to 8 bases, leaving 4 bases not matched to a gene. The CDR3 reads CASSRRLAGDEQFF. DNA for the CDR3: TGTGCCAGCAGCCGCCGACTAGCGGGAGATGAGCAGTTCTTC. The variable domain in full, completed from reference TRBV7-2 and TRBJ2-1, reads GAGVSQSPSNKVTEKGKDVELRCDPISGHTALYWYRQSLGQGLEFLIYFQGNSAPDKSGLPSDRFSAERTGGSVSTLTIQRTQQEDSAVYLCASSRRLAGDEQFFGPGTRLTVL.

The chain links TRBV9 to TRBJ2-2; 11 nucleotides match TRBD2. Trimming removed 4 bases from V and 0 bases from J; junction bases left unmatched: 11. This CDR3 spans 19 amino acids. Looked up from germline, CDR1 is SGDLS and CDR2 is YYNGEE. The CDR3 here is CASSSFGVAGGTNTGELFF. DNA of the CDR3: TGTGCCAGCAGCTCCTTCGGGGTAGCGGGGGGGACGAACACCGGGGAGCTGTTTTTT.

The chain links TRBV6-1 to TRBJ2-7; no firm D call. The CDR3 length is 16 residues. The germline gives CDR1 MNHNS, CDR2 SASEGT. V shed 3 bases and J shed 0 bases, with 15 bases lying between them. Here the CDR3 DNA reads TGTGCCAGCAGTGAGAGGTGGAGCGATACCTCCTACGAGCAGTACTTC. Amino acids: CASSERWSDTSYEQYF.

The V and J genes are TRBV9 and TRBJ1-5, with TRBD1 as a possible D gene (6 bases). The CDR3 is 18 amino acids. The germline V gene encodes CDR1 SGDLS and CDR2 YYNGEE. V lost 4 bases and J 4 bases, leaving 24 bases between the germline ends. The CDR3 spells CASSFRTDGEKGNQPQHF. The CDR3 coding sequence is TGTGCCAGCAGCTTCCGGACAGACGGGGAAAAAGGGAATCAGCCCCAGCATTTT.

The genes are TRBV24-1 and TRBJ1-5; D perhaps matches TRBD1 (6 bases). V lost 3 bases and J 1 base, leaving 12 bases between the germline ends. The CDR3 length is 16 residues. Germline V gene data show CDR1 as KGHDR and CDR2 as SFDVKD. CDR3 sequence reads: CATSDRGARSNQPQHF. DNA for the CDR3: TGTGCCACCAGTGATCGGGGGGCCCGGAGCAATCAGCCCCAGCATTTT.

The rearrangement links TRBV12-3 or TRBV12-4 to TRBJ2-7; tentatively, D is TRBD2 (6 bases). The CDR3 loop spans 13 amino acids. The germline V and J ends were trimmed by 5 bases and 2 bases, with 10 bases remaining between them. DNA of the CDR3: TGTGCCAGCAGTCCCCGGACTACCTACGAGCAGTACTTC. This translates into CASSPRTTYEQYF.

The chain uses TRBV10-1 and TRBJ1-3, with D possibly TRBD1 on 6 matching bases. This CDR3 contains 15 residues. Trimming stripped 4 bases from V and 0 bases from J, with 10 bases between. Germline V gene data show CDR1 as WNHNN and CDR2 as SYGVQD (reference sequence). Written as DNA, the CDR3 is TGCGCCAGCAGTGGCGGACAGAGCTCTGGAAACACCATATATTTT. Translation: CASSGGQSSGNTIYF.

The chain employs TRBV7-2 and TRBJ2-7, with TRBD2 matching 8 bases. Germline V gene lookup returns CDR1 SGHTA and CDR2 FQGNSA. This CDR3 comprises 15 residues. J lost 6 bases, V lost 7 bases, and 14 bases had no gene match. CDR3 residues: CASTLLASGPLEQYF. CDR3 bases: TGTGCCAGCACCCTCCTCGCTAGCGGGCCCCTCGAGCAGTACTTC.

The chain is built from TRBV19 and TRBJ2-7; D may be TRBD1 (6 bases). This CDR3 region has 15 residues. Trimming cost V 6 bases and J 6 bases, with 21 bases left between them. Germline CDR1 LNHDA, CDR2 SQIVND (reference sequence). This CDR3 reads CASRLTGNPLGEQYF. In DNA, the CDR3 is TGTGCCAGTAGGTTAACAGGGAATCCCCTGGGCGAGCAGTACTTC.